Listed below are T cell receptor beta chains from one sample, sequenced in a study of identical twins. In TCRdb, the 5' RACE reads were re-called with MiXCR into one record per CDR3 protein. The table records fewer than 900,000 distinct CDR3 sequences, 15% to 20% of them present only once. The same data also went into a second study, on T cells expressing NK-cell markers.

Sequencing was carried out using PBMCs. The receptor source for this set is a woman younger than 30 in good health. CDR3s include the opening cysteine and the closing phenylalanine or tryptophan. The D gene is left open where the match is weak. The size of a clone is reported for some rows only, either as once, few or many, or as a class for expanded clones.

d_gene: TRBD2
abundance: -
j_gene: TRBJ2-1
v_gene: TRBV5-5
CDR3aa: CASSLFGLAGFPPQFF
CDR3nt: TGTGCCAGCAGCTTGTTCGGTCTAGCGGGGTTTCCCCCACAGTTCTTC

d_gene: TRBD2
abundance: few
j_gene: TRBJ2-5
v_gene: TRBV29-1
CDR3aa: CSGRWTSGLEGTQYF
CDR3nt: TGCAGTGGTAGATGGACTAGCGGACTAGAAGGGACCCAGTACTTC

d_gene: TRBD2
abundance: few
j_gene: TRBJ2-5
v_gene: TRBV7-7
CDR3aa: CASSLSPGLAEETQYF
CDR3nt: TGTGCCAGCAGCCTATCACCGGGACTAGCGGAAGAGACCCAGTACTTC

d_gene: -
abundance: few
j_gene: TRBJ2-3
v_gene: TRBV7-6
CDR3aa: CASNLAGDTDTQYF
CDR3nt: TGTGCCAGCAATCTGGCCGGAGACACAGATACGCAGTATTTT

d_gene: -
abundance: few
j_gene: TRBJ2-7
v_gene: TRBV5-6
CDR3aa: CASSLYNGNEQYF
CDR3nt: TGTGCCAGCAGCCTCTACAATGGGAACGAGCAGTACTTC

d_gene: -
abundance: many
j_gene: TRBJ2-7
v_gene: TRBV5-5
CDR3aa: CASSFGRDGSYEQYF
CDR3nt: TGTGCCAGCAGTTTTGGCCGGGACGGATCTTACGAGCAGTACTTC

d_gene: TRBD1
abundance: -
j_gene: TRBJ2-7
v_gene: TRBV20-1
CDR3aa: CSARTGRFYDQYF
CDR3nt: TGCAGTGCTAGGACAGGGCGATTCTACGACCAGTACTTC

d_gene: TRBD2
abundance: -
j_gene: TRBJ2-1
v_gene: TRBV10-3
CDR3aa: CATERERLYNEQFF
CDR3nt: TGTGCCACGGAGCGGGAGCGTCTCTACAATGAGCAGTTCTTC

d_gene: TRBD1
abundance: few
j_gene: TRBJ2-1
v_gene: TRBV11-1
CDR3aa: CASSSDLGQGPHYNEQFF
CDR3nt: TGTGCCAGCAGCTCCGACCTCGGACAGGGCCCTCACTACAATGAGCAGTTCTTC

d_gene: -
abundance: -
j_gene: TRBJ2-1
v_gene: TRBV6-5
CDR3aa: CASSYRQGSEQFF
CDR3nt: TGTGCCAGCAGCTACCGCCAGGGGAGTGAGCAGTTCTTC

d_gene: TRBD1
abundance: many
j_gene: TRBJ2-1
v_gene: TRBV20-1
CDR3aa: CSAAVSGQGYNEQFF
CDR3nt: TGCAGTGCTGCCGTGTCGGGACAGGGCTACAATGAGCAGTTCTTC

d_gene: -
abundance: many
j_gene: TRBJ2-3
v_gene: TRBV5-1
CDR3aa: CASSLPTDTQYF
CDR3nt: TGCGCCAGCAGCTTGCCCACAGATACGCAGTATTTT

d_gene: -
abundance: few
j_gene: TRBJ2-5
v_gene: TRBV12-3/TRBV12-4
CDR3aa: CASSFLTETQYF
CDR3nt: TGTGCCAGCAGTTTTTTAACCGAGACCCAGTACTTC

d_gene: -
abundance: few
j_gene: TRBJ2-3
v_gene: TRBV9
CDR3aa: CASSTSDANTQYF
CDR3nt: TGTGCCAGCTCCACGTCCGACGCGAATACGCAGTATTTT

d_gene: -
abundance: many
j_gene: TRBJ1-1
v_gene: TRBV5-1
CDR3aa: CASSLVGLNMNTEAFF
CDR3nt: TGCGCCAGCAGCTTGGTCGGACTGAATATGAACACTGAAGCTTTCTTT

d_gene: TRBD2
abundance: -
j_gene: TRBJ2-1
v_gene: TRBV6-2/TRBV6-3
CDR3aa: CASSYRASGRSLQLNEQFF
CDR3nt: TGTGCCAGCAGTTACCGGGCTAGCGGGAGGTCTCTACAGTTGAATGAGCAGTTCTTC

d_gene: -
abundance: -
j_gene: TRBJ2-7
v_gene: TRBV12-3/TRBV12-4
CDR3aa: CASSATGGNEQYF
CDR3nt: TGTGCCAGCAGCGCTACTGGGGGGAACGAGCAGTACTTC

d_gene: TRBD2
abundance: -
j_gene: TRBJ2-7
v_gene: TRBV29-1
CDR3aa: CSALLAGSYEQYF
CDR3nt: TGCAGCGCCCTCTTAGCGGGGAGCTACGAGCAGTACTTC

d_gene: TRBD2
abundance: few
j_gene: TRBJ2-7
v_gene: TRBV12-3/TRBV12-4
CDR3aa: CASSRRTSGQTYEQYF
CDR3nt: TGTGCCAGCAGTCGAAGGACTAGCGGCCAAACCTACGAGCAGTACTTC

d_gene: -
abundance: many
j_gene: TRBJ2-7
v_gene: TRBV3-1
CDR3aa: CASSQGSYEQYF
CDR3nt: TGTGCCAGCAGCCAGGGCTCCTACGAGCAGTACTTC

d_gene: -
abundance: -
j_gene: TRBJ1-2
v_gene: TRBV9
CDR3aa: CASSTGYYGYTF
CDR3nt: TGTGCCAGCAGCACAGGGTACTATGGCTACACCTTC

d_gene: -
abundance: -
j_gene: TRBJ2-5
v_gene: TRBV5-1
CDR3aa: CASSLGDYRETQYF
CDR3nt: TGCGCCAGCAGCTTGGGAGACTATCGGGAGACCCAGTACTTC

d_gene: TRBD2
abundance: -
j_gene: TRBJ2-1
v_gene: TRBV29-1
CDR3aa: CSVEVGTSGTYNEQFF
CDR3nt: TGCAGCGTTGAAGTGGGGACTAGCGGAACTTACAATGAGCAGTTCTTC

d_gene: -
abundance: few
j_gene: TRBJ2-7
v_gene: TRBV6-2/TRBV6-3
CDR3aa: CASSYRDFYEQYF
CDR3nt: TGTGCCAGCAGTTACAGAGACTTCTACGAGCAGTACTTC

d_gene: -
abundance: -
j_gene: TRBJ2-1
v_gene: TRBV27
CDR3aa: CASSAGPSPYNEQFF
CDR3nt: TGTGCCAGCAGTGCGGGACCGAGCCCCTACAATGAGCAGTTCTTC

d_gene: -
abundance: -
j_gene: TRBJ2-3
v_gene: TRBV20-1
CDR3aa: CSAAPLSGSTDTQYF
CDR3nt: TGCAGTGCCGCCCCCCTCTCGGGCAGCACAGATACGCAGTATTTT

d_gene: -
abundance: few
j_gene: TRBJ2-5
v_gene: TRBV10-3
CDR3aa: CAISDYPGQPQETQYF
CDR3nt: TGTGCCATCAGTGATTATCCGGGGCAGCCACAAGAGACCCAGTACTTC

d_gene: -
abundance: few
j_gene: TRBJ2-3
v_gene: TRBV18
CDR3aa: CASSPPTLDTQYF
CDR3nt: TGTGCCAGCTCACCACCGACTCTAGATACGCAGTATTTT

d_gene: TRBD1
abundance: -
j_gene: TRBJ1-6
v_gene: TRBV9
CDR3aa: CASSDAGTGSSYNSPLHF
CDR3nt: TGTGCCAGCAGCGACGCCGGGACAGGGAGCTCCTATAATTCACCCCTCCACTTT

d_gene: TRBD1
abundance: -
j_gene: TRBJ2-3
v_gene: TRBV6-1
CDR3aa: CASRTTGGSDTQYF
CDR3nt: TGTGCCAGCAGAACAACAGGGGGGTCAGATACGCAGTATTTT

d_gene: -
abundance: -
j_gene: TRBJ2-3
v_gene: TRBV7-9
CDR3aa: CASSLTVNPRDTQYF
CDR3nt: TGTGCCAGCAGCTTAACGGTTAACCCCAGGGATACGCAGTATTTT

d_gene: TRBD2
abundance: few
j_gene: TRBJ2-3
v_gene: TRBV10-1
CDR3aa: CASNPGLAADTQYF
CDR3nt: TGCGCCAGCAACCCGGGACTAGCGGCAGATACGCAGTATTTT

d_gene: -
abundance: -
j_gene: TRBJ2-1
v_gene: TRBV4-3
CDR3aa: CASSQELRVSSYNEQFF
CDR3nt: TGCGCCAGCAGCCAAGAGCTTCGCGTCAGCTCCTACAATGAGCAGTTCTTC

d_gene: -
abundance: many
j_gene: TRBJ2-7
v_gene: TRBV18
CDR3aa: CASSPGDLSSYEQYF
CDR3nt: TGTGCCAGCTCACCAGGGGATCTCAGCTCCTACGAGCAGTACTTC

d_gene: -
abundance: few
j_gene: TRBJ2-5
v_gene: TRBV24-1
CDR3aa: CATSVASSETQYF
CDR3nt: TGTGCCACCAGTGTCGCTAGTTCGGAGACCCAGTACTTC